This is a list of T cell receptor beta chains from one sample in a study of blood T cells in healthy people across ages. MiXCR, run by TCRdb on the 5' RACE reads, gives a single entry per CDR3 protein. The data hold under 2,000,000 distinct CDR3 sequences, with roughly 52% observed a single time. The specimen was blood. The receptors here all came from a middle-aged woman in good health. CDR3s include the opening cysteine and the closing phenylalanine or tryptophan. D genes are given only for firm matches. The size entry is marked missing in some rows and otherwise reads once, few, many or a size class.

clone size	D gene	V gene	J gene	CDR3 DNA	CDR3 protein
few	.	TRBV6-1	TRBJ2-6	TGTGCCAGCAGTGAAGCCGGAACAGGGCCCGGGGCCAACGTCCTGACTTTC	CASSEAGTGPGANVLTF
.	.	TRBV28	TRBJ2-7	TGTGCCAGCACCTCAGACGGCTACGAGCAGTACTTC	CASTSDGYEQYF
.	TRBD1	TRBV6-2/TRBV6-3	TRBJ1-1	TGTGCCAGCAGTTACTCTCCAGACAGGGTGAACACTGAAGCTTTCTTT	CASSYSPDRVNTEAFF
few	.	TRBV7-2	TRBJ2-7	TGTGCCAGCAGCCCCCGCAACTCCTACGAGCAGTACTTC	CASSPRNSYEQYF
few	.	TRBV10-3	TRBJ2-7	TGTGCCATCAGTGAGCCGAATACCGGTCGGCGGGTCTCCTACGAGCAGTACTTC	CAISEPNTGRRVSYEQYF
.	TRBD1	TRBV9	TRBJ1-5	TGTGCCAGCAGCGTGGGGGGACAGTCAACGCCCCAGCATTTT	CASSVGGQSTPQHF
.	.	TRBV5-6	TRBJ2-1	TGTGCCAGCAGCTTTCAATATGAGCAGTTCTTC	CASSFQYEQFF
.	.	TRBV6-6	TRBJ2-7	TGTGCCAGCAGTTACGGCCCCACGGGCTACGAGCAGTACTTC	CASSYGPTGYEQYF
.	TRBD2	TRBV7-9	TRBJ2-7	TGTGCCAGCAGCCCCGGGACTAGCGGCCACGAGCAGTACTTC	CASSPGTSGHEQYF
.	TRBD2	TRBV6-5	TRBJ2-1	TGTGCCAGCAGTTACGGGAGGACTAGCGGGGGTGTTTCCTACAATGAGCAGTTCTTC	CASSYGRTSGGVSYNEQFF
.	.	TRBV13	TRBJ2-1	TGTGCCAGCAGCGCGAAGACGGATATTGGAACGTCAGAGACCCAGTTCTTC	CASSAKTDIGTSETQFF
few	.	TRBV28	TRBJ2-7	TGTGCCAGCAGTTTATCGCTTGGGAGGACGGAGCAGTACTTC	CASSLSLGRTEQYF
few	TRBD2	TRBV7-8	TRBJ2-7	TGTGCCAGCAGCCCCCTACGACTAGCGGGGTTCGAGCAGTACTTC	CASSPLRLAGFEQYF
once	TRBD1	TRBV6-5	TRBJ2-7	TGTGCCAGCAGTCCAGGGACAGGGGGCTTCTTCGAGCAGTACTTC	CASSPGTGGFFEQYF
.	.	TRBV27	TRBJ2-3	TGTGCCAGCAGTGGGATTGGCCTAGGCGCAGATACGCAGTATTTT	CASSGIGLGADTQYF
few	.	TRBV7-9	TRBJ2-1	TGTGCCAGCAGCCAAGGGTTGGGGGGCTATTACAATGAGCAGTTCTTC	CASSQGLGGYYNEQFF
once	.	TRBV6-5	TRBJ2-3	TGTGCCAGCAGTTCCTTTGGACAGAGGGGCACAGATACGCAGTATTTT	CASSSFGQRGTDTQYF
few	TRBD2	TRBV27	TRBJ2-3	TGTGCCAGCAGTTTTTCTAGCGGGGGAGATACGCAGTATTTT	CASSFSSGGDTQYF
.	.	TRBV4-1	TRBJ1-2	TGCGCCAGCAGCCAAGAGCCCCGGGGGGTCTATGGCTACACCTTC	CASSQEPRGVYGYTF
once	.	TRBV5-1	TRBJ2-1	TGCGCCAGCCGCGTGGGGGACGGGGATGAGCAGTTCTTC	CASRVGDGDEQFF
.	.	TRBV5-1	TRBJ1-2	TGCGCCAGCAGCCGCACGGGGGGCTGGGGCTATGGCTACACCTTC	CASSRTGGWGYGYTF
few	.	TRBV6-2/TRBV6-3	TRBJ1-2	TGTGCCAGCAGCACTTCAGACTACTATGGCTACACCTTC	CASSTSDYYGYTF
.	.	TRBV12-3/TRBV12-4	TRBJ2-1	TGTGCCAGCAGTTTGGGTAGGCGGAGCACCTACAATGAGCAGTTCTTC	CASSLGRRSTYNEQFF
.	.	TRBV5-1	TRBJ2-4	TGCGCCAGCAGCTCAGGGGCCATAGCCAAAAACATTCAGTACTTC	CASSSGAIAKNIQYF
few	TRBD1	TRBV29-1	TRBJ1-2	TGCAGCGTCATGGCGGGACAGGGTAGCTATGGCTACACCTTC	CSVMAGQGSYGYTF
.	TRBD1	TRBV28	TRBJ2-5	TGTGCCAGCATCCGCGTCCGGGACAGGCCGTACAATGAGCAGTACTTC	CASIRVRDRPYNEQYF
few	TRBD2	TRBV10-2	TRBJ2-1	TGCGCCAGCAGTGAGCCAACATCGACGGGGGGGTTCTACAATGAGCAGTTCTTC	CASSEPTSTGGFYNEQFF
.	.	TRBV20-1	TRBJ1-2	TGCAGTGCTAGAGTTCCCGGGACAATTTATGGCTACACCTTC	CSARVPGTIYGYTF
.	.	TRBV4-2	TRBJ2-4	TGTGCCAGCAGCCAAGATTTGTACAGCAAAAACATTCAGTACTTC	CASSQDLYSKNIQYF
few	.	TRBV29-1	TRBJ2-5	TGCAGCGTTGAAGGTAGATACCGACAATTCCAAGAGACCCAGTACTTC	CSVEGRYRQFQETQYF
.	TRBD1	TRBV18	TRBJ2-5	TGTGCCAGCTCACCACCGTCACAGGGGAGAGAAGAGACCCAGTACTTC	CASSPPSQGREETQYF
.	.	TRBV25-1	TRBJ2-1	TGTGCCAGCAGTGAAGTTAACAAGTACAATGAGCAGTTCTTC	CASSEVNKYNEQFF
few	TRBD1	TRBV5-1	TRBJ2-1	TGCGCCAGCAGCTTGGGCGGGACAGGGAGCAATGAGCAGTTCTTC	CASSLGGTGSNEQFF
.	.	TRBV11-2	TRBJ2-5	TGTGCCAGCAGCTCCAACCAAGAGCGGTACTTC	CASSSNQERYF
.	.	TRBV10-3	TRBJ2-6	TGTGCCATCAGGGACAGTTCTGGGGCCAACGTCCTGACTTTC	CAIRDSSGANVLTF
few	TRBD2	TRBV4-3	TRBJ2-2	TGCGCCAGCAGCCACGAACTAGCGGGGGGCTACACCGGGGAGCTGTTTTTT	CASSHELAGGYTGELFF